This is a list of T cell receptor beta chains from one sample in a study of identical twins. TCRdb re-called the 5' RACE reads through MiXCR, storing one row per CDR3 protein. This sample has more than 250,000 distinct CDR3 sequences, with around 8.8% found just once. The same data also contributed to another study, on yellow fever vaccine responses in identical twins.

The sample was memory (CD45RO+) T cells sorted from blood. The source is a young woman in good health. Both conserved end residues are part of each CDR3. The order of the fields is clone size, J gene, D gene, V gene, CDR3 protein, CDR3 DNA. The D gene is left open where the match is weak. The size of a clone is reported for some rows only, either as once, few or many, or as a class for expanded clones.

size: -; J: TRBJ2-5; D: -; V: TRBV6-5; CDR3: CASSYRDGVETQYF; DNA: TGTGCCAGCAGTTATCGGGATGGGGTAGAGACCCAGTACTTC
size: few; J: TRBJ2-7; D: TRBD1; V: TRBV18; CDR3: CASSPSIQGGYEQYF; DNA: TGTGCCAGCTCACCATCGATACAGGGGGGATACGAGCAGTACTTC
size: many; J: TRBJ2-7; D: TRBD1; V: TRBV12-3/TRBV12-4; CDR3: CASSKAAGGTYEQYF; DNA: TGTGCCAGCAGCAAGGCGGCAGGGGGCACCTACGAGCAGTACTTC
size: few; J: TRBJ1-1; D: TRBD1; V: TRBV6-1; CDR3: CASSEAAGGTVAFF; DNA: TGTGCCAGCAGTGAAGCGGCAGGGGGCACGGTAGCTTTCTTT
size: -; J: TRBJ1-1; D: -; V: TRBV4-2; CDR3: CASSQDDAPGNTEAFF; DNA: TGTGCCAGCAGCCAAGACGATGCCCCTGGGAACACTGAAGCTTTCTTT
size: many; J: TRBJ2-3; D: -; V: TRBV3-1; CDR3: CASSQGFGTDTQYF; DNA: TGTGCCAGCAGCCAGGGTTTTGGCACAGATACGCAGTATTTT
size: few; J: TRBJ2-1; D: -; V: TRBV25-1; CDR3: CASSDPRGRNEQFF; DNA: TGTGCCAGCAGTGACCCCAGGGGGAGGAATGAGCAGTTCTTC
size: -; J: TRBJ2-5; D: TRBD2; V: TRBV5-6; CDR3: CASSSLAGVETQYF; DNA: TGTGCCAGCAGCTCTTTAGCGGGGGTGGAGACCCAGTACTTC
size: many; J: TRBJ2-7; D: -; V: TRBV12-3/TRBV12-4; CDR3: CASSLGRYEQYF; DNA: TGTGCCAGCAGCCTAGGACGATACGAGCAGTACTTC
size: many; J: TRBJ2-5; D: -; V: TRBV5-1; CDR3: CASSWAEETQYF; DNA: TGCGCCAGCAGCTGGGCTGAAGAGACCCAGTACTTC
size: few; J: TRBJ2-5; D: -; V: TRBV10-3; CDR3: CAISTRETQYF; DNA: TGTGCCATCAGTACAAGAGAGACCCAGTACTTC
size: many; J: TRBJ1-4; D: -; V: TRBV25-1; CDR3: CASTGRQGGVKLFF; DNA: TGTGCCAGCACCGGGAGGCAGGGAGGCGTAAAACTGTTTTTT
size: many; J: TRBJ2-7; D: -; V: TRBV6-1; CDR3: CASTPGGSGSSYEQYF; DNA: TGTGCCAGCACCCCAGGGGGGAGCGGGAGTTCCTACGAGCAGTACTTC
size: many; J: TRBJ2-5; D: -; V: TRBV6-5; CDR3: CASSYLRSETQYF; DNA: TGTGCCAGCAGTTACTTGCGTTCAGAGACCCAGTACTTC
size: few; J: TRBJ1-4; D: -; V: TRBV5-1; CDR3: CASSSGGRLRYEKLFF; DNA: TGCGCCAGCAGCTCCGGGGGCCGATTAAGATATGAAAAACTGTTTTTT
size: many; J: TRBJ1-4; D: -; V: TRBV11-2; CDR3: CASSPSAGLEKLFF; DNA: TGTGCCAGCAGCCCCAGTGCGGGTCTAGAAAAACTGTTTTTT
size: -; J: TRBJ2-7; D: -; V: TRBV28; CDR3: CASSWDLSYEQYF; DNA: TGTGCCAGCAGTTGGGACCTCTCCTACGAGCAGTACTTC